The 20 T cell receptor beta chains reported below all come from one sample, sequenced in a study of cytomegalovirus exposure and HLA in healthy donors (dated by TCRdb to 2017 to 2019). Library generation was performed with the immunoSEQ multiplex PCR assay. For the multiplex PCR, a mixture combining 60 forward primers for TCR Vbeta segments and 13 reverse primers for TCR Jbeta segments was used. TCRdb carries this immuneACCESS record with in-frame sequences only. Its versions omit some clonotypes, under half of them owing to an unresolved V gene in the studies checked, with the rest unexplained. Per the sample table, the count is 60,000 to 90,000 clones. Roughly 4.7% of the sample rests with the top ten. Sample: PBMCs. The receptors were sampled from a woman in her thirties or forties in good health and CMV-seropositive.

About this clone itself: At one boundary the junction diverges from the germline segment, which might be a read error. The same CDR3 also results from other DNA sequences found in this sample. The V gene is TRBV14, the J gene TRBJ1-4; possibly TRBD1 for D (6 bases). Looked up from germline, CDR1 is SGHDN and CDR2 is FVKESK. The CDR3 length is 18 residues. The CDR3 is CASSQRRWGGLGNEKLFF. Here the CDR3 DNA reads TGTGCCAGCAGCCAACGTAGATGGGGGGGCCTAGGGAATGAAAAGCTGTTTTTT.

The chain has TRBV27 and TRBJ2-7, with TRBD2 matching 12 bases. V shed 4 bases and J 7 bases; nucleotides not matched to a gene: 8. Per the germline V gene, CDR1 is MNHEY and CDR2 is SMNVEV (reference sequence). The CDR3 is made up of 15 amino acids. DNA of the CDR3: TGTGCCAGCAGTTCTTTTCTAGCGGGAGGGCAAGAGCAGTACTTC. Amino acid sequence: CASSSFLAGGQEQYF.

This chain connects TRBV13 to TRBJ2-5; 11 bases agree with TRBD2. The J call is in doubt because the DNA end fits TRBJ2-7 better. The germline gives CDR1 PRHDT, CDR2 FYEKMQ (reference sequence). The CDR3 is 14 residues long. The CDR3 protein is CASSLAGGTYEQYF. CDR3 coding DNA: TGTGCCAGCAGTCTAGCGGGAGGAACCTACGAGCAGTACTTC.

The chain recombines TRBV19 with TRBJ1-1; 7 bases map to TRBD1. In germline, CDR1 is LNHDA, CDR2 SQIVND (reference sequence). J lost 8 bases, V lost 5 bases, and 11 bases had no gene match. There are 14 residues in the CDR3. The DNA for the CDR3 is TGTGCCAGTAGTCGCCGGGACAGAGCGTCCGAAGCTTTCTTT. Protein: CASSRRDRASEAFF.

CDR3 bases: TGTGCCAGCAGTTCAGGGTGGGAGAACACTGAAGCTTTCTTT. Translation gives CASSSGWENTEAFF. V is TRBV5-5 and J is TRBJ1-1, with D perhaps matching TRBD1 (5 bases). Germline V gene lookup returns CDR1 SGHKS and CDR2 YYEKEE (reference sequence). V lost 5 bases, J lost 1 base, and 12 bases lay in between. The CDR3 sequence is 14 residues long.

The chain employs TRBV6-4 and TRBJ2-1; TRBD2 agrees at 7 bases. From germline, CDR1 is MRHNA and CDR2 SNTAGT. Trimming at V came to 3 bases and at J to 4 bases, leaving 6 bases not matched to a gene. The CDR3 length is 15 residues. CDR3 nucleotides: TGTGCCAGCAGTGAGAGCGGGGAAGGATACAATGAGCAGTTCTTC. Translating gives CASSESGEGYNEQFF.

The V call is TRBV4-1, the J call TRBJ1-2, with D possibly TRBD1 on 6 matching bases. The V gene lost 4 bases and the J gene lost 0 bases, with 18 bases spanning the gap. CDR3 length: 17 residues. Per the germline V gene, CDR1 is MGHRA and CDR2 is YSYEKL. CDR3 sequence: CASSLVPGHRPNYGYTF. CDR3 sequence (DNA): TGCGCCAGCAGCCTAGTACCGGGACACCGACCTAACTATGGCTACACCTTC.

The J gene is TRBJ2-7, the V gene TRBV7-2, with unresolved D. V lost 5 bases and J 4 bases, leaving 9 bases between the germline ends. This CDR3 has 12 amino acids. Germline-derived CDR1 and CDR2 are SGHTA and FQGNSA. The CDR3 reads CASSPRRYEQYF. CDR3 DNA sequence: TGTGCCAGCAGCCCCCGGAGATACGAGCAGTACTTC.

V is TRBV5-5 and J is TRBJ1-1; D gene uncertain. V lost 4 bases and J lost 4, with 8 bases in between. The CDR3 has 12 amino acids. Germline CDR1 is SGHKS and CDR2 is YYEKEE (reference sequence). DNA of the CDR3: TGTGCCAGCAGCGCTGAGAGCACTGAAGCTTTCTTT. This sequence encodes CASSAESTEAFF. The full variable domain, in which reference TRBV5-5 and TRBJ1-1 provide the parts outside the CDR3, is DAGVTQSPTHLIKTRGQQVTLRCSPISGHKSVSWYQQVLGQGPQFIFQYYEKEERGRGNFPDRFSARQFPNYSSELNVNALLLGDSALYLCASSAESTEAFFGQGTRLTVV.

The chain has TRBV5-5 and TRBJ1-5; 9 nucleotides align to TRBD1. The V and J ends lost 2 bases and 3 bases, in that order; junction bases with no gene match: 3. Germline V gene data show CDR1 as SGHKS and CDR2 as YYEKEE (reference sequence). The CDR3 sequence is 15 residues long. The CDR3: CASSLGTGFNQPQHF. The DNA for the CDR3 is TGTGCCAGCAGCTTAGGGACAGGGTTCAATCAGCCCCAGCATTTT.

This chain links TRBV28 with TRBJ2-7; 7 nucleotides match TRBD2. The J segment lost 6 bases and the V segment lost 6 bases, leaving 11 bases of the junction unmatched. This CDR3 is built from 14 residues. Germline loops: CDR1 MDHEN, CDR2 SYDVKM. CDR3 bases: TGTGCCAGCAGGCGAGCGGGGATGCTCTTCGAGCAGTACTTC. This encodes CASRRAGMLFEQYF.

The chain links TRBV7-8 to TRBJ2-1, with unresolved D. The CDR3 runs 12 residues. Germline lookup yields CDR1 SGHVS and CDR2 FQNEAQ. Trimming took 1 base from V and 5 from J, leaving 3 bases between them. CDR3 amino acids: CASSLGDNEQFF. CDR3 DNA: TGTGCCAGCAGCTTAGGAGACAATGAGCAGTTCTTC. The full variable domain, in which reference TRBV7-8 and TRBJ2-1 provide the parts outside the CDR3, is GAGVSQSPRYKVAKRGQDVALRCDPISGHVSLFWYQQALGQGPEFLTYFQNEAQLDKSGLPSDRFFAERPEGSVSTLKIQRTQQEDSAVYLCASSLGDNEQFFGPGTRLTVL.

The CDR3 spells CASSQDRRGGADTQYF. The CDR3 DNA reads TGCGCCAGCAGCCAAGATCGGCGCGGGGGAGCTGATACGCAGTATTTT. This chain links TRBV4-3 with TRBJ2-3; 7 bases fit TRBD2. The germline V gene encodes CDR1 LGHNA and CDR2 YSLEER. The V and J ends lost 0 bases and 6 bases, in that order; junction bases with no gene match: 9. There are 16 residues in the CDR3.

V and J are TRBV19 and TRBJ1-1; 8 positions match TRBD1. Germline V gene lookup returns CDR1 LNHDA and CDR2 SQIVND (reference sequence). The V segment lost 4 bases and the J segment 7 bases; nucleotides outside the gene matches: 11. There are 15 residues in the CDR3. This CDR3 is CASSKTGVWIGEAFF. The CDR3 nucleotides read TGTGCCAGTAGTAAGACAGGGGTGTGGATTGGTGAAGCTTTCTTT.

The V gene is TRBV5-6, the J gene TRBJ2-2, with D perhaps matching TRBD1 (5 bases). Germline V gives CDR1 SGHDT, CDR2 YYEEEE. Deletions cut 0 bases from V and 5 bases from J, with 17 bases between. This CDR3 has 17 residues. CDR3 loop: CASSLDPGRWVTGELFF. The CDR3 region has the DNA TGTGCCAGCAGCTTGGATCCAGGGCGATGGGTAACCGGGGAGCTGTTTTTT.

The chain couples TRBV11-3 to TRBJ2-7; 11 bases align to TRBD1. The junction had 5 bases not matched to a gene; V was cut back by 4 bases and J by 3 bases. The germline gives CDR1 SGHNT, CDR2 YENEEA. This CDR3 region has 15 residues. Here the CDR3 DNA reads TGTGCCAGCAGCTGGGGGACAGGGGGATACTACGAGCAGTACTTC. This gives the protein CASSWGTGGYYEQYF.

The chain uses TRBV29-1 and TRBJ2-3; possibly TRBD1 for D (5 bases). With 7 bases removed from V and 2 bases from J, the gap between germline ends came to 19 bases. The germline V gene has CDR1 SQVTM and CDR2 ANQGSEA. CDR3 size: 15 residues. The CDR3 bases are TGCAGCGCTATGCTCAGGGATGGGATCACAGATACGCAGTATTTT. The encoded protein is CSAMLRDGITDTQYF.

This rearrangement joins TRBV6-5 to TRBJ1-1; the D is unclear. Germline V CDR1 and CDR2: MNHEY, SVGAGI. This CDR3 contains 12 residues. Between the trimmed V and J ends, which lost 6 bases and 5 bases, there was a span of 10 bases. This chain's CDR3 is CASRTPRTEAFF. The CDR3 nucleotides are TGTGCCAGCAGAACCCCCCGGACTGAAGCTTTCTTT.

The chain has TRBV5-1 and TRBJ2-7, with 8 bases that match TRBD2. The germline gives CDR1 SGHRS, CDR2 YFSETQ. The CDR3 totals 15 residues. Unmatched junction bases numbered 10, after V lost 4 bases and J lost 4 bases. This CDR3 is CASSPIRGGEYEQYF. In DNA form, the CDR3 reads TGCGCCAGCAGCCCCATCCGGGGGGGCGAGTACGAGCAGTACTTC.

The chain recombines TRBV11-3 with TRBJ2-1; tentatively, D is TRBD1 (6 bases). The V and J ends lost 4 bases and 4 bases respectively, with 11 bases between them. CDR3 length: 14 residues. CDR1 is SGHNT, CDR2 YENEEA, per germline. The CDR3 sequence is CASSSGQFYNEQFF. In nucleotides, the CDR3 is TGTGCCAGCAGCTCCGGACAGTTTTACAATGAGCAGTTCTTC.